Presented here are 32 T cell receptor beta chains from one specimen sequenced in a study of blood T cell repertoires in COVID-19. Libraries were prepared by immunoSEQ multiplex PCR; TCRdb keeps only in-frame clonotypes and omits some of them. The sample has approximately 350,000 clones; approximately 91% are singletons. Sample: peripheral blood. These receptor sequences come from a woman aged 70-85 years with COVID-19, enrolled during active disease.

This chain joins TRBV5-1 and TRBJ2-3; 7 positions agree with TRBD1. The V gene's germline CDR1 is SGHRS and CDR2 YFSETQ. With V trimmed by 4 bases and J by 4 bases, 6 bases remained unmatched. The CDR3 runs 14 residues. CDR3 sequence: CASSIGTAADTQYF. In DNA form, the CDR3 reads TGCGCCAGCAGCATCGGGACAGCAGCAGATACGCAGTATTTT.

The gene calls are TRBV18 and TRBJ1-1, with 10 bases fitting TRBD1. Per germline, CDR1 KGHSH and CDR2 LQKENI. The CDR3 sequence is 16 residues long. The junction had 13 bases not matched to a gene; V was cut back by 8 bases and J by 4 bases. Here the CDR3 reads CASRPGTGADSTEAFF. The CDR3 DNA is TGTGCCAGCCGACCCGGGACAGGGGCGGATAGCACTGAAGCTTTCTTT.

This chain links TRBV3-1 (or the pseudogene TRBV3-2) with TRBJ1-1, with D unclear. The CDR3 spans 12 residues. V lost 1 base and J lost 4, with 4 bases in between. CDR1 and CDR2 from the germline V gene are LGHDT and YNNKEL (reference sequence). In DNA form, the CDR3 reads TGTGCCAGCAGCCAAGTGAGCACTGAAGCTTTCTTT. Translated, it gives CASSQVSTEAFF.

This clone was recorded once. This rearrangement joins TRBV28 to TRBJ2-3; 7 bases fit TRBD1. Trimming removed 4 bases from V and 0 bases from J; junction bases left unmatched: 13. CDR1 is MDHEN, CDR2 SYDVKM, per germline. The CDR3 is 18 amino acids. The CDR3 sequence is CASSSRQGELFSTDTQYF. CDR3 bases: TGTGCCAGCAGTTCAAGACAGGGCGAATTATTTAGCACAGATACGCAGTATTTT. The full variable domain, rest sourced from reference TRBV28 and TRBJ2-3, is DVKVTQSSRYLVKRTGEKVFLECVQDMDHENMFWYRQDPGLGLRLIYFSYDVKMKEKGDIPEGYSVSREKKERFSLILESASTNQTSMYLCASSSRQGELFSTDTQYFGPGTRLTVL.

CDR3 region: CASSEALQFNQPQHF. The CDR3 nucleotides are TGTGCCAGCAGTGAAGCGCTTCAGTTTAATCAGCCCCAGCATTTT. J is TRBJ1-5 and V is TRBV2; D is undetermined. The CDR3 contains 15 residues. With 0 bases removed from V and 4 bases from J, the gap between germline ends came to 10 bases. Germline CDR1 reads SNHLY; CDR2 reads FYNNEI.

The rearrangement uses TRBV5-6 and TRBJ1-6; D may be TRBD1 (6 bases). CDR1 and CDR2 from the germline V gene are SGHDT and YYEEEE. This CDR3 contains 14 residues. Trimming removed 4 bases at V and 10 bases at J, with 15 bases between. CDR3 sequence: CASSLTGNISPLHF. CDR3 DNA sequence: TGTGCCAGCAGCCTCACAGGGAATATATCACCCCTCCACTTT.

V and J are TRBV6-5 and TRBJ2-7, with 7 bases matching TRBD2. CDR1 is MNHEY, CDR2 SVGAGI, per germline. V was clipped by 6 bases and J by 7 bases; unmatched bases: 15. This CDR3 contains 15 residues. CDR3 bases: TGTGCCAGCAGGTCAAGCGGGGCTCTCCCCTTTGAGCAGTACTTC. Its translation: CASRSSGALPFEQYF.

This chain joins TRBV4-1 and TRBJ1-5, with 8 bases identical to TRBD1. The CDR3 has 17 amino acids. CDR1 is MGHRA, CDR2 YSYEKL, per germline. V dropped 4 bases and J dropped 0; count of bases not matched to a gene: 8. The DNA for the CDR3 is TGCGCCAGCAGCCCCCGGACAGGGCTTTATAGCAATCAGCCCCAGCATTTT. This translates into CASSPRTGLYSNQPQHF.

The chain uses TRBV7-2 and TRBJ2-5, with D possibly matching TRBD2 (5 bases). This CDR3 has 13 residues. The germline CDR1 and CDR2 sequences are SGHTA and FQGNSA. V lost 1 base to trimming and J lost 5 bases, with 8 bases between them. CDR3 sequence (DNA): TGTGCCAGCAGCTTAGAGAGGGAGGAGACCCAGTACTTC. Translated: CASSLEREETQYF.

V and J are TRBV7-9 and TRBJ2-1, with D tentatively TRBD2 (5 bases). The germline CDR1 and CDR2 sequences are SEHNR and FQNEAQ (reference sequence). CDR3 length: 13 residues. With 1 base removed from V and 5 bases from J, the gap between germline ends came to 6 bases. CDR3 protein: CASSLGGHNEQFF. The CDR3 bases are TGTGCCAGCAGCTTAGGAGGGCACAATGAGCAGTTCTTC.

The J gene is TRBJ2-5, the V gene TRBV4-1, with TRBD2 matching 7 bases. From germline, CDR1 is MGHRA and CDR2 YSYEKL. The trim removed 0 bases at V and 4 bases at J, leaving 11 bases unmatched. This CDR3 region has 17 residues. Here the CDR3 DNA reads TGCGCCAGCAGCCAAGAAGGCGGGGGATACGCCTCAGAGACCCAGTACTTC. Protein: CASSQEGGGYASETQYF.

The chain has TRBV3-1 (or the pseudogene TRBV3-2) and TRBJ2-1; D may be TRBD2 (5 bases). The CDR3 extends over 15 amino acids. V lost 1 base, J lost 4 bases, and 11 bases lay in between. CDR1 and CDR2 from the germline V gene are LGHDT and YNNKEL (reference sequence). CDR3 coding DNA: TGTGCCAGCAGCCAAGCGGGGAGAACTTACAATGAGCAGTTCTTC. Its translation: CASSQAGRTYNEQFF.

The V gene is TRBV12-3 or TRBV12-4, the J gene TRBJ1-1; tentatively, D is TRBD1 (6 bases). The CDR3 has 11 residues. Trimming pared 3 bases from V and 10 bases from J, leaving 9 bases between. The CDR3 region has the DNA TGTGCCAGCAGTTTGCAGGGGAGAGCTTTCTTT. Protein: CASSLQGRAFF.

The rearrangement uses TRBV12-3 or TRBV12-4 and TRBJ2-2; D unclear. V was trimmed by 3 bases and J by 4 bases, leaving 6 bases between them. This CDR3 spans 13 amino acids. In nucleotides, the CDR3 is TGTGCCAGCAGTTTCGCAGTCACCGGGGAGCTGTTTTTT. Protein product: CASSFAVTGELFF.

The chain has TRBV4-1 and TRBJ1-2; D gene unclear. The CDR3 has 15 residues. CDR1 and CDR2 (germline): MGHRA, YSYEKL. V gave up 1 base and J gave up 2 bases, with 11 bases separating them. In DNA form, the CDR3 reads TGCGCCAGCAGCCAAGCCCCTCAGGTGAACTATGGCTACACCTTC. Translation gives CASSQAPQVNYGYTF.

The chain carries TRBV6-5 and TRBJ2-1; D is perhaps TRBD2 (6 bases). The germline V gene encodes CDR1 MNHEY and CDR2 SVGAGI. The CDR3 extends over 13 amino acids. V was clipped by 5 bases and J by 7 bases, with 12 bases between them. The CDR3 bases are TGTGCCAGCAGTCCCCGCCGGGGGAATGAGCAGTTCTTC. Translation: CASSPRRGNEQFF.

The chain combines TRBV10-2 with TRBJ1-2, with 9 bases matching TRBD1. The CDR3 sequence is 14 residues long. With V trimmed by 3 bases and J by 5 bases, 4 bases remained unmatched. Germline CDR1 WSHSY, CDR2 SAAADI. The CDR3 loop is CASSDTGGYYGYTF. In DNA form, the CDR3 reads TGCGCCAGCAGTGACACAGGGGGCTATTATGGCTACACCTTC.

In its sample, this clone was seen a few times. The chain links TRBV6-1 to TRBJ1-6; D may be TRBD1 (6 bases). The CDR3 has 15 residues. V was pared by 3 bases and J by 7 bases, with 13 bases between. Germline V gene data show CDR1 as MNHNS and CDR2 as SASEGT. CDR3 residues: CASSEVDRGNSPLHF. The CDR3 DNA sequence: TGTGCCAGCAGTGAGGTGGACAGAGGCAATTCACCCCTCCACTTT.

The gene calls are TRBV6-5 and TRBJ2-7; maybe TRBD1 (6 bases). The length of the CDR3 is 13 residues. Between the trimmed V and J ends, which lost 6 bases and 5 bases, there was a span of 14 bases. Germline V lookup: CDR1 MNHEY, CDR2 SVGAGI. CDR3 nucleotide sequence: TGTGCCAGCAGCTGGAGCCAGGGGAACGAGCAGTACTTC. Its protein product is CASSWSQGNEQYF.

This clone was detected only a few times. The genes are TRBV11-2 and TRBJ2-7, with TRBD2 matching 7 bases. CDR3 length: 13 amino acids. Germline V gives CDR1 SGHAT, CDR2 FQNNGV. Losses at the gene ends were 8 bases for V and 4 bases for J; bases not matched to a gene: 8. CDR3 residues: CASLGGLEYEQYF. In DNA form, the CDR3 reads TGTGCCAGCCTCGGGGGGTTAGAGTACGAGCAGTACTTC.

The sample holds a few counts of this clone. The rearrangement uses TRBV19 and TRBJ1-1, with 8 bases that match TRBD1. V lost 5 bases, J lost 0 bases, and 14 bases stayed unmatched. The CDR3 is 18 residues long. Germline V CDR1 and CDR2: LNHDA, SQIVND (reference sequence). The CDR3 sequence: CASSATLDRGVMNTEAFF. CDR3 bases: TGTGCCAGTAGTGCGACCCTTGACAGGGGTGTTATGAACACTGAAGCTTTCTTT.

A note on this clone: The identical CDR3 is also encoded by other nucleotide sequences in the sample. The V gene is TRBV11-2, the J gene TRBJ2-5, with 9 bases that match TRBD2. Germline V gene sequence: CDR1 SGHAT, CDR2 FQNNGV. The CDR3 is 14 residues long. The junction had 3 bases not matched to a gene; V was cut back by 2 bases and J by 5 bases. The CDR3 DNA follows: TGTGCCAGCAGCTTAAATAGCGGGGGTGAGACCCAGTACTTC. Protein product: CASSLNSGGETQYF.

The CDR3 is CASSQAVGKGTGGRSYGYTF. The CDR3 DNA is TGCGCCAGCAGCCAAGCAGTTGGGAAGGGGACAGGGGGAAGGAGCTATGGCTACACCTTC. The chain couples TRBV4-3 to TRBJ1-2; TRBD1 matches 11 bases. CDR1 LGHNA and CDR2 YSLEER come from the germline V gene. CDR3 length equals 20 residues. The trim removed 1 base at V and 4 bases at J, leaving 17 bases unmatched.

The V and J genes are TRBV10-3 and TRBJ2-5; D unresolved. There are 16 residues in the CDR3. Germline CDR1 and CDR2: ENHRY and SYGVKD. V gave up 2 bases and J gave up 4 bases, with 17 bases separating them. CDR3 in DNA: TGTGCCATCAGTGAGGGCGGCACCCTTCAACGAGAGACCCAGTACTTC. Amino acid sequence: CAISEGGTLQRETQYF.

This chain joins TRBV9 and TRBJ1-4; 7 bases agree with TRBD1. Germline lookup yields CDR1 SGDLS and CDR2 YYNGEE. With V trimmed by 4 bases and J by 8 bases, 8 bases remained unmatched. The length of the CDR3 is 14 residues. In DNA form, the CDR3 reads TGTGCCAGCAGCACAAGCCCGGGACAGGAAAAACTGTTTTTT. It yields the protein CASSTSPGQEKLFF.

V and J are TRBV19 and TRBJ2-1, with 8 bases fitting TRBD1. Trimming removed 3 bases from V and 7 bases from J; junction bases left unmatched: 11. This CDR3 spans 16 amino acids. CDR1 and CDR2 (germline): LNHDA, SQIVND (reference sequence). The CDR3 loop is CASSIPRQGATNEQFF. The CDR3 DNA reads as TGTGCCAGTAGTATCCCCAGGCAGGGGGCAACAAATGAGCAGTTCTTC.

J is TRBJ2-7 and V is TRBV7-6; 7 positions agree with TRBD1. Per germline, CDR1 SGHVS and CDR2 FNYEAQ. V lost 5 bases to trimming and J lost 2 bases; unmatched junction nucleotides: 9. The length of the CDR3 is 15 residues. CDR3 sequence: CASSLQGTVTYEQYF. The CDR3 nucleotides read TGTGCCAGCAGCCTACAGGGGACCGTAACCTACGAGCAGTACTTC.

The CDR3 loop reads CASMGRGGDEKLFF. CDR3 nucleotide sequence: TGTGCCAGTATGGGGCGTGGAGGGGATGAAAAACTGTTTTTT. The rearrangement joins TRBV19 to TRBJ1-4, with a tentative D call TRBD1 (5 bases). Looked up from germline, CDR1 is LNHDA and CDR2 is SQIVND (reference sequence). V was clipped by 7 bases and J by 6 bases, with 15 bases between them. The CDR3 is 14 residues long.

This sequence joins TRBV13 and TRBJ1-1, with a possible D match to TRBD1 (6 bases). Germline CDR1 and CDR2: PRHDT and FYEKMQ (reference sequence). V dropped 3 bases and J dropped 5 bases, with 16 bases sitting between them. This CDR3 contains 15 residues. CDR3 loop: CASSFDGTGKTEAFF. The CDR3 coding sequence is TGTGCCAGCAGCTTCGATGGTACAGGGAAAACTGAAGCTTTCTTT.

J is TRBJ2-7 and V is TRBV6-5; 7 bases fit TRBD1. V dropped 4 bases and J dropped 3; count of bases not matched to a gene: 6. This CDR3 comprises 14 residues. Germline values: CDR1 MNHEY, CDR2 SVGAGI. CDR3 nucleotide sequence: TGTGCCAGCAGTTCCCGGGACAGAGACTACGAGCAGTACTTC. Translated: CASSSRDRDYEQYF.

The J gene is TRBJ2-7, the V gene TRBV7-2, with a tentative D call TRBD1 (6 bases). This CDR3 is 13 amino acids long. The V end lost 2 bases, the J end lost 3 bases, and 8 bases lay between the germline ends. In germline, CDR1 is SGHTA, CDR2 FQGNSA. In nucleotides, the CDR3 is TGTGCCAGCAGCTTATACAGGGACTACGAGCAGTACTTC. This sequence encodes CASSLYRDYEQYF.

The chain recombines TRBV6-5 with TRBJ2-1; D may be TRBD2 (7 bases). The V end was cut by 6 bases, the J end by 2 bases, with 14 bases between. CDR1 is MNHEY and CDR2 is SVGAGI in the germline V gene. The CDR3 runs to 15 residues. The CDR3 loop reads CASRPEGGPYNEQFF. CDR3 bases: TGTGCCAGCAGGCCCGAGGGGGGGCCCTACAATGAGCAGTTCTTC.